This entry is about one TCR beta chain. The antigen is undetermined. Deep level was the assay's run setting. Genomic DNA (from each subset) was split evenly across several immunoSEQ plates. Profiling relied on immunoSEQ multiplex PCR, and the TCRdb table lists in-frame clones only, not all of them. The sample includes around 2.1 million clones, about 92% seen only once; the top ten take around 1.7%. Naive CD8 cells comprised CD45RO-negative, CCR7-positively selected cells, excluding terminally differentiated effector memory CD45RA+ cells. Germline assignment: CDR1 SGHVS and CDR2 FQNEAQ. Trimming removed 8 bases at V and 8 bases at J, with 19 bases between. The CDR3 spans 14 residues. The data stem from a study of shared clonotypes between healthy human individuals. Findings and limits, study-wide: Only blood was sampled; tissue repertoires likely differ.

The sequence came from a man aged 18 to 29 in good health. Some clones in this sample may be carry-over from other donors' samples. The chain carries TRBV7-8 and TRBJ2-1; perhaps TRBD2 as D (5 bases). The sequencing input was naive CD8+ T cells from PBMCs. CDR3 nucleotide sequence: TGTGCCAGCCACGGCGGGTTCCTAATGGATGAGCAGTTCTTC. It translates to CASHGGFLMDEQFF.